This T cell receptor (beta chain) stems from a study of molecular identifiers for immune sequencing clone quantification. The CDR3 totals 15 residues. The trim removed 1 base at V and 3 bases at J, leaving 6 bases unmatched. Germline V gene sequence: CDR1 MGHDK, CDR2 SYGVNS. Researchers sorted naive CD8 T cells as cells that were CD8+CD4-CCR7+CD45RA+. TCRdb reanalysed the PCR reads using MiXCR and keeps one entry per CDR3 protein. The sample includes 85,000 to 90,000 distinct CDR3 sequences, around a quarter of them seen just once. The sequenced sample was naive CD8+ T cells from blood, with Jurkat cell RNA spiked in. Subset here: FACS-sorted CD8+CD4-CCR7+CD45RA+ naive T cells. V usage is TRBV25-1 and J usage is TRBJ2-7, with TRBD1 matching over 7 bases. This TCR was recovered from a human donor in good health. Some libraries in this study had Jurkat cell RNA spiked in. For the CDR3, the DNA is TGTGCCAGCAGTGAATGGACAGGTAGGGGCTACGAGCAGTACTTC. It codes for CASSEWTGRGYEQYF.